These T cell receptor beta chains were read from a single sample in a study of T cell responses to AZD1222 COVID-19 vaccine. Sequencing used immunoSEQ multiplex PCR; TCRdb keeps in-frame clones, though not all of them. Of tens of thousands of clones listed, about 85% are singletons. The sequences come from peripheral blood, collected on day 0 of AZD1222 vaccination. The receptors originated from an adult in good health. The CDR3 runs from the conserved cysteine through the conserved F or W. A D gene is named only where the DNA matches it firmly. Part of the rows lack a size; the others show once, few, many or a class for expanded clones.

j_call	v_call	d_call	clone_size	cdr3_nt	cdr3_aa
TRBJ1-5	TRBV29-1	-	-	TGCAGCGTGATACAGGGAAATCAGCCCCAGCATTTT	CSVIQGNQPQHF
TRBJ2-1	TRBV19	TRBD1	-	TGTGCCAGTAGTCCACAGGGGCCCTACAATGAGCAGTTCTTC	CASSPQGPYNEQFF
TRBJ2-2	TRBV5-1	-	-	TGCGCCAGCACTTCTTCAATCCCCTTGACCGGGGAGCTGTTTTTT	CASTSSIPLTGELFF
TRBJ1-5	TRBV4-1	-	-	TGCGCCAGCAGCCAAGATTACCCTCGGGGGGCATATCAGCCCCAGCATTTT	CASSQDYPRGAYQPQHF
TRBJ2-2	TRBV5-4	TRBD2	-	TGTGCCAGCAGCTTGGGGAGCGGGACGGCCGGGGAGCTGTTTTTT	CASSLGSGTAGELFF
TRBJ1-4	TRBV7-8	-	-	TGTGCCAGCAGCTTAGGAGGGGTCGATGAAAAACTGTTTTTT	CASSLGGVDEKLFF
TRBJ1-3	TRBV19	-	-	TGTGCCAGTAGTTTACTATCGGGCAGGGGAAACACCATATATTTT	CASSLLSGRGNTIYF
TRBJ2-5	TRBV7-9	TRBD2	-	TGTGCCAGCAGCTTTGCGGAGCGGGGCCAAGAGACCCAGTACTTC	CASSFAERGQETQYF
TRBJ1-1	TRBV27	TRBD1	-	TGTGCCAGCAGAATAGACAGGGAGAACACTGAAGCTTTCTTT	CASRIDRENTEAFF
TRBJ2-3	TRBV10-1	-	-	TGCGCCAGCAGTAGGGGAACAGATACGCAGTATTTT	CASSRGTDTQYF
TRBJ1-4	TRBV7-9	TRBD1	-	TGTGCCAGCAGCTTCCCGACAGGGGGCTATGGAGAAAAACTGTTTTTT	CASSFPTGGYGEKLFF
TRBJ1-1	TRBV11-2	-	-	TGTGCCAGCAGCTTAGAACCGGGGCAGGCCGGGGCTGAAGCTTTCTTT	CASSLEPGQAGAEAFF
TRBJ1-2	TRBV18	-	-	TGTGCCAGCTCACCGGGACACTTTAACTATGGCTACACCTTC	CASSPGHFNYGYTF
TRBJ2-5	TRBV4-3	-	-	TGCGCCAGCAGCCAAGAACGGCAGGGGACCCAGTACTTC	CASSQERQGTQYF
TRBJ2-5	TRBV3-1/TRBV3-2	-	once	TGTGCCAGCAGCCAAGATGGCCCCCGGTTGGCGACCACGAACTTC	CASSQDGPRLATTNF
TRBJ2-5	TRBV14	-	-	TGTGCCAGCAGCCAAGTCACAGAGGGGTTGACCCAGTACTTC	CASSQVTEGLTQYF
TRBJ2-7	TRBV6-5	-	few	TGTGCCAGCAGTTACGGAACCGGGACGGGCTACGAGCAGTACTTC	CASSYGTGTGYEQYF
TRBJ1-6	TRBV6-5	TRBD1	-	TGTGCCAGCAGTCCTGAGGGGGCTAATTCACCCCTCCACTTT	CASSPEGANSPLHF
TRBJ1-1	TRBV7-9	TRBD1	-	TGTGCCAGCAGCCCAGACCTGGGGACAGCTGAAGCTTTCTTT	CASSPDLGTAEAFF
TRBJ1-3	TRBV15	-	-	TGTGCCACCAGCAGAGATCGACCGGACGAAGGAAACACCATATATTTT	CATSRDRPDEGNTIYF
TRBJ1-1	TRBV29-1	TRBD1	-	TGCAGCGTTATCGGTAGGGACAGGAACACTGAAGCTTTCTTT	CSVIGRDRNTEAFF
TRBJ2-7	TRBV19	TRBD2	-	TGTGCCAGTAGTAACGGACTAGGGGAAGACGAGCAGTACTTC	CASSNGLGEDEQYF
TRBJ1-2	TRBV2	-	once	TGTGCCAGCAGTGTCACAGAAAACTATGGCTACACCTTC	CASSVTENYGYTF